Sequencing of this TCR beta chain was carried out in a study of HIV-infected children after antiretroviral therapy interruption. In the study overall: Recorded EBV and CMV exposure existed for most children.

The treatment is: PENTA 11 planned treatment interruption arm or continuous ART arm. At least 24 weeks of at least three-drug ART, in children 2 to 15 years. The CDR3 is made up of 12 amino acids. Per germline, CDR1 MNHNY and CDR2 SVGAGI (reference sequence). RNA-based 3' RACE libraries used unique molecular identifiers. From the 3' RACE reads, TCRdb called clonotypes with MiXCR, one entry per CDR3 protein. This sample has approximately 96,000 distinct CDR3 sequences, with roughly 6.4% found just once. The specimen was CD45RA+ CD4+ T cells from PBMCs, pooled from several time points, collected from a donor given antiretroviral therapy, either interrupted or continuous. The subset is: naive CD4+ CD45RA+ CD45RO- T cells. The source is a pool of human donors with HIV. The chain combines TRBV6-6 with TRBJ1-3; 8 nucleotides align to TRBD1. CDR3 nucleotide sequence: TGTGCAGCATTGGGACAGGAAAACACCATATATTTT. This codes for CAALGQENTIYF.